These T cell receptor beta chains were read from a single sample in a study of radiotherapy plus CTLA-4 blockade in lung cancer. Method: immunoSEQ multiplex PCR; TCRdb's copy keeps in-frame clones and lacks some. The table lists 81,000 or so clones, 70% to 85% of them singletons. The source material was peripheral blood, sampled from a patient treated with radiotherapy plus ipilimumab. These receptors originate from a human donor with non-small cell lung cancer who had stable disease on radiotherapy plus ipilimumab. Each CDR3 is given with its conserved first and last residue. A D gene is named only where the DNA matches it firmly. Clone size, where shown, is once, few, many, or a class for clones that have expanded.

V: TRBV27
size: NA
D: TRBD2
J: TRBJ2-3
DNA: TGTGCCAGCAGAGTTCTAGCGGGAGGGCCGACCACGTCGCAGTATTTT
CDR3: CASRVLAGGPTTSQYF

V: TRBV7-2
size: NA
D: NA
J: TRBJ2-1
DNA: TGTGCCAGCAGCTCTTTTCTCAATGAGCAGTTCTTC
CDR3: CASSSFLNEQFF

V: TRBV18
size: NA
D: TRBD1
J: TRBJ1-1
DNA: TGTGCCAGCTCACAGCGGACAGGGACGAACACTGAAGCTTTCTTT
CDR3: CASSQRTGTNTEAFF

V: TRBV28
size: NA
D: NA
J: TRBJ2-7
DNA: TGTGCCAGCTGGGGGCAGTTGAAGAACGAGCAGTACTTC
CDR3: CASWGQLKNEQYF

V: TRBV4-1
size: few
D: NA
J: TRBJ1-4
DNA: TGCGCCAGCAGCCAAGATACAGGGAGAGAAAAACTGTTTTTT
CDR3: CASSQDTGREKLFF

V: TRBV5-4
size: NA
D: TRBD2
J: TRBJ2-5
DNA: TGTGCCAGCAGCTCAACGGGGGGGCTCCAAGAGACCCAGTACTTC
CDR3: CASSSTGGLQETQYF

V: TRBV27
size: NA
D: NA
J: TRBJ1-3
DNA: TGTGCCAGCAGGGGGGCAGTTGGAAACACCATATATTTT
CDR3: CASRGAVGNTIYF

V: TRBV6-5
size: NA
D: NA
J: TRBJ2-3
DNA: TGTGCCAGCAGTTACGAGCATGCTGCAGATACGCAGTATTTT
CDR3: CASSYEHAADTQYF

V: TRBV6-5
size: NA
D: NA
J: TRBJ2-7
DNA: TGTGCCAGCAGTCCGACACCTTCCTACGAGCAGTACTTC
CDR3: CASSPTPSYEQYF

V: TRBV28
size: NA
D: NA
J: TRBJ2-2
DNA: TGTGCCAGCAGTCCTCCAACAGGGTTGCCCGGGGAGCTGTTTTTT
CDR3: CASSPPTGLPGELFF

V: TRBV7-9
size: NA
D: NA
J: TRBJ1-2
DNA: TGTGCCAGCAGCCCTACGTATGCTGGCTACACCTTC
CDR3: CASSPTYAGYTF

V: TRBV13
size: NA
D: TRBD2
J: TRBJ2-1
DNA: TGTGCCAGCAGCTTAGGGACTAGCGGGTACAATGAGCAGTTCTTC
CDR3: CASSLGTSGYNEQFF

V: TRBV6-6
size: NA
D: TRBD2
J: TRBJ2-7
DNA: TGTGCCAGCAGTTTAGCGGGAGGGTTTAACGAGCAGTACTTC
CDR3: CASSLAGGFNEQYF

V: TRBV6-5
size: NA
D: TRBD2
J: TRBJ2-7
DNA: TGTGCCAGCACCCCCGCCGGGACTAGACTCGAGCAGTACTTC
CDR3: CASTPAGTRLEQYF

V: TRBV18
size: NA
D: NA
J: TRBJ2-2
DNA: TGTGCCAGCTCACCCGGGCTCGGGGAGCTGTTTTTT
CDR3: CASSPGLGELFF

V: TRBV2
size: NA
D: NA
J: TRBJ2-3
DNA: TGTGCCAGCAGCCTTCGGAGGTCCGTAACAGATACGCAGTATTTT
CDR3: CASSLRRSVTDTQYF

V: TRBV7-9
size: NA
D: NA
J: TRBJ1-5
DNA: TGTGCCAGCAGCCAATTCAACAGGGATAGCAATCAGCCCCAGCATTTT
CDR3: CASSQFNRDSNQPQHF

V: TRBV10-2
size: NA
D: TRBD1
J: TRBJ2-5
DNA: TGCGCCAGCAGTGTTTCCCAGGGGACAGGGGGCTCAGAGACCCAGTACTTC
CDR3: CASSVSQGTGGSETQYF

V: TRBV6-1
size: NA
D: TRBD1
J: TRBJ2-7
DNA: TGTGCCAGCAGTGAAGCAGCCAGGGGGCACTACGAGCAGTACTTC
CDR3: CASSEAARGHYEQYF

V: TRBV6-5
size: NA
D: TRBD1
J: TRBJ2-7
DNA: TGTGCCAGCAGTTACTCGGACAGGTACGAGCAGTACTTC
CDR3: CASSYSDRYEQYF

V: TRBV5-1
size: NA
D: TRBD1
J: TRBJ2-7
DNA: TGCGCCAGCAGCACTGCCGGGACAGGGTTTGAGCAGTACTTC
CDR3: CASSTAGTGFEQYF

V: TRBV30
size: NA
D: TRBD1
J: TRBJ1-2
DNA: TGTGCCTGGAGTATCGGAGGACAGGGGAACTATGGCTACACCTTC
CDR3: CAWSIGGQGNYGYTF

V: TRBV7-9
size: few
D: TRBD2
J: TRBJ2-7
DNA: TGTGCCAGCAGCCCGTGGGGGGGGGACGGCTCCTACGAGCAGTACTTC
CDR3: CASSPWGGDGSYEQYF

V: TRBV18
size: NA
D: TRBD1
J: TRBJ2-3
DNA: TGTGCCAGCTCACCAATCCGGGGACAGGGAAGCAGCACAGATACGCAGTATTTT
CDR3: CASSPIRGQGSSTDTQYF

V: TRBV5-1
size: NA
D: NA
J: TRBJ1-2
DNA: TGCGCCAGCAGCCGGGGCAGGGAATTCGGTGGCTACACCTTC
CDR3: CASSRGREFGGYTF

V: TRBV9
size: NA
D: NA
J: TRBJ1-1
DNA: TGTGCCAGCAGCGTAGGGAACAGGGCCACTGAAGCTTTCTTT
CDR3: CASSVGNRATEAFF

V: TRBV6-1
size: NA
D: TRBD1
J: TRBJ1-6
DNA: TGTGCCAGCAGTGAAAGTGTGGGACAGGGACAATCACCCCTCCACTTT
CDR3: CASSESVGQGQSPLHF

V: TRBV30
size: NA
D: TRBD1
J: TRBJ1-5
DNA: TGTGCCTGGGCCCCGGGACAGGCGGCCGGGCGCAATCAGCCCCAGCATTTT
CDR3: CAWAPGQAAGRNQPQHF

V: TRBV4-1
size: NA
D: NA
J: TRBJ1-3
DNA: TGCGCCAGCAGCCCTTGGACAGATTACTCTGGAAACACCATATATTTT
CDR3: CASSPWTDYSGNTIYF

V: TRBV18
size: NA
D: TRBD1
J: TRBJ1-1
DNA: TGTGCCAGCTCACCACCGGACAGGCTGAACACTGAAGCTTTCTTT
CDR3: CASSPPDRLNTEAFF

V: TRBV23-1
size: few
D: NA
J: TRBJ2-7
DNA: TGCGCCAGCACCGGTGGGGGTGGAATCTCCGAGCAGTACTTC
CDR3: CASTGGGGISEQYF

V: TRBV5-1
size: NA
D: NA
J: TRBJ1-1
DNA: TGCGCCAGTCAAACGGAGAGGAACACTGAAGCTTTCTTT
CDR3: CASQTERNTEAFF

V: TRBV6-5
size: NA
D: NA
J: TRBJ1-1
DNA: TGTGCCAGCGGATTCCGGAATACTGAAGCTTTCTTT
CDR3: CASGFRNTEAFF

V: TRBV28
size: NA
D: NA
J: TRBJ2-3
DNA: TGTGCCAGCAGTCCCTCCGGACGGTCGAGCACAGATACGCAGTATTTT
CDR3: CASSPSGRSSTDTQYF

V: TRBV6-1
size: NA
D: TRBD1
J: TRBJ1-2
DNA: TGTGCCAGCACAACAGGGGGCTATGGCTACACCTTC
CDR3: CASTTGGYGYTF

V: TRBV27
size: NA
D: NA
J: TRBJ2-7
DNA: TGTGCCAGCAGAGGGTCCTCCTACGAGCAGTACTTC
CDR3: CASRGSSYEQYF

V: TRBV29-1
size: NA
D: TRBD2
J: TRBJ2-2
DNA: TGCGTTGTAGCGGGAGGGCCCGGCACCGGGGAGCTGTTTTTT
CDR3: CVVAGGPGTGELFF

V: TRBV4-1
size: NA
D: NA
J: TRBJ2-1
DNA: TGCGCCAGCAGCCAGGGGAGGGGGTGGTACAATGAGCAGTTCTTC
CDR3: CASSQGRGWYNEQFF

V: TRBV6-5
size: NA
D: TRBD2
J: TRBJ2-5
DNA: TGTGCCAGCAGTTCACCGGGACTAGCGAAAGAGACCCAGTACTTC
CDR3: CASSSPGLAKETQYF